One and the same sample provided the 9 T cell receptor beta chains below, sequenced in a study of shared clonotypes between healthy human individuals. The naive CD8 population came from CD45RO-negative cells selected for CCR7, without terminally differentiated effector memory CD45RA+ cells. TCRdb's table, derived via immunoSEQ multiplex PCR, lists solely in-frame clones and lacks some. The sample contains more than 2 million clones, around 95% of which appear only once. Specimen: naive CD8+ T cells from PBMCs. The receptors come from a man younger than 35 in good health. Some clones in this sample may be carry-over from other donors' samples.

This chain joins TRBV28 and TRBJ2-1; 8 bases fit TRBD1. The CDR3 has 16 residues. Trimming took 4 bases from V and 3 from J; bases not matched to a gene: 8. Germline V gene sequence: CDR1 MDHEN, CDR2 SYDVKM. CDR3 residues: CASSSPRTGFYNEQFF. Written as DNA, the CDR3 is TGTGCCAGCAGTTCTCCCCGGACAGGGTTCTACAATGAGCAGTTCTTC.

This chain links TRBV10-1 with TRBJ2-1, with TRBD1 identical over 7 bases. The length of the CDR3 is 16 residues. In germline, CDR1 is WNHNN, CDR2 SYGVQD (reference sequence). Trimming cost V 4 bases and J 4 bases; bases outside gene matches: 10. In nucleotides, the CDR3 is TGCGCCAGCAGTGCAGGTCCGGGACAGAGTTACAATGAGCAGTTCTTC. It yields the protein CASSAGPGQSYNEQFF.

The V call is TRBV9, the J call TRBJ2-3; D unclear. This CDR3 spans 13 amino acids. V gave up 0 bases and J gave up 5 bases, with 7 bases separating them. Germline V gene lookup returns CDR1 SGDLS and CDR2 YYNGEE. CDR3 in amino acids: CASSVEYGDTQYF. CDR3 DNA: TGTGCCAGCAGCGTAGAGTATGGAGATACGCAGTATTTT.

This chain connects TRBV10-1 to TRBJ2-2; D unclear. Trimming removed 5 bases from V and 4 bases from J, with 14 bases in between. Germline CDR1 reads WNHNN; CDR2 reads SYGVQD (reference sequence). This CDR3 region has 15 residues. The CDR3 protein is CASSKTRFPTGELFF. The CDR3 DNA reads TGCGCCAGCAGTAAGACCAGGTTCCCCACCGGGGAGCTGTTTTTT.

The chain couples TRBV27 to TRBJ2-7; 10 bases are shared with TRBD2. J lost 6 bases, V lost 7 bases, and 21 bases had no gene match. The CDR3 totals 18 residues. Germline V lookup: CDR1 MNHEY, CDR2 SMNVEV (reference sequence). CDR3 sequence reads: CASTKRGLAGVDQTEQYF. The CDR3 coding sequence is TGTGCCAGCACCAAAAGGGGGCTAGCGGGAGTCGATCAGACCGAGCAGTACTTC.

The CDR3 sequence is CASRLGHNQPQHF. In DNA form, the CDR3 reads TGTGCCAGCAGACTGGGTCACAATCAGCCCCAGCATTTT. This sequence joins TRBV7-8 and TRBJ1-5; no clear D. The CDR3 is 13 amino acids. V lost 6 bases and J 3 bases, leaving 9 bases between the germline ends. Germline CDR1 is SGHVS and CDR2 is FQNEAQ.

Concerning this clone: Sequence at one end of the junction differs from germline and may be a read error. The chain employs TRBV4-3 and TRBJ2-5; TRBD2 agrees at 8 bases. The germline CDR1 and CDR2 sequences are LGHNA and YSLEER. This CDR3 is 17 amino acids long. CDR3 loop: CASSEDWAWAGGETQYF. The CDR3 DNA reads as TGCGCCAGCAGCGAAGATTGGGCCTGGGCGGGAGGCGAGACCCAGTACTTC.

The chain couples TRBV7-9 to TRBJ2-5; no firm D call. Trimming shortened V by 8 bases and J by 5 bases, and 18 bases separated the two germline ends. CDR1 SEHNR and CDR2 FQNEAQ come from the germline V gene (reference sequence). The CDR3 sequence is 14 residues long. CDR3: CASLGAGRWETQYF. CDR3 coding DNA: TGTGCCAGCCTTGGAGCAGGAAGGTGGGAGACCCAGTACTTC.

This clone was recorded only once. V is TRBV27 and J is TRBJ2-7; 7 nucleotides agree with TRBD2. The germline gives CDR1 MNHEY, CDR2 SMNVEV (reference sequence). This CDR3 contains 18 residues. Germline trimming cut 5 bases from V and 3 bases from J; bases unmatched to any gene: 19. The CDR3 sequence: CASSHLGAVAGEVYEQYF. Written as DNA, the CDR3 is TGTGCCAGCAGTCACTTAGGGGCCGTTGCGGGGGAGGTCTACGAGCAGTACTTC.